The clone carrying this TCR beta chain has just a few counts. Its antigen is undetermined. These data are taken from a study of cytomegalovirus exposure and HLA in healthy donors. The wider study: An earlier analysis found some 100 million unique TCR beta sequences from about 179 million T cells.

Researchers ran the PCR with 60 Vbeta and 13 Jbeta primers. Assay used: immunoSEQ multiplex PCR; TCRdb lists only in-frame clones, some missing. The table records 140,000 to 150,000 clones, around 80% of them present only once. Overall study findings and caveats: TCR beta sequences reportedly predicted most subjects' HLA-A and HLA-B alleles accurately. It was likely that a cluster of highly shared sequence variants was a sequencing artifact.

The CDR3 loop spans 17 amino acids. Trimming stripped 1 base from V and 1 base from J, with 15 bases between. Germline-derived CDR1 and CDR2 are SGHRS and YFSETQ. This sequence originates from a woman in her thirties or forties in good health and CMV-seropositive. This sequence joins TRBV5-1 and TRBJ1-3; D is ambiguous. Input material: PBMCs. The CDR3 spells CASSLTFVTESGNTIYF. As DNA, the CDR3 is TGCGCCAGCAGCTTGACCTTCGTGACGGAGTCTGGAAACACCATATATTTT.